Shown below are 20 T cell receptor beta chains from a single sample sequenced in a study of cytomegalovirus exposure and HLA in healthy donors. 13 Jbeta primers and 60 Vbeta primers were used for the PCR. Data came from immunoSEQ multiplex PCR; TCRdb stores just in-frame clones and leaves some out. The table has over 70,000 clones, 80% seen once. Material for sequencing was PBMCs. The receptors here all came from a man between 18 and 29 years old in good health and CMV-seronegative.

This clone was counted a few times. The chain employs TRBV6-5 and TRBJ2-1, with D possibly matching TRBD1 (6 bases). Trimming stripped 4 bases from V and 6 bases from J, with 16 bases between. The CDR3 is made up of 15 amino acids. The germline V gene encodes CDR1 MNHEY and CDR2 SVGAGI. In DNA, the CDR3 is TGTGCCAGCAGTTTGGCACAGGGCATTTTCAATGAGCAGTTCTTC. This gives the protein CASSLAQGIFNEQFF.

The DNA of the CDR3 is TGTGCCAGCAGCCGAGCGGTTGGAAATGAGCAGTTCTTC. This sequence encodes CASSRAVGNEQFF. J is TRBJ2-1 and V is TRBV2; D perhaps matches TRBD2 (5 bases). Trimming left V 6 bases short and J 7 bases short, with 13 bases between. This CDR3 is built from 13 residues. Germline V gene sequence: CDR1 SNHLY, CDR2 FYNNEI.

V and J are TRBV30 and TRBJ2-4, with 8 nucleotides matching TRBD1. V lost 5 bases, J lost 3 bases, and 15 bases stayed unmatched. The CDR3 runs 17 residues. CDR1 and CDR2 from the germline V gene are GTSNPN and SVGIG (reference sequence). CDR3 region: CAWGGRATGEGKNIQYF. The CDR3, as DNA: TGTGCCTGGGGGGGAAGGGCGACAGGGGAAGGCAAAAACATTCAGTACTTC.

This sequence joins TRBV4-1 and TRBJ2-2; possibly TRBD1 for D (6 bases). The germline V and J ends were trimmed by 5 bases and 1 base, with 17 bases remaining between them. The CDR3 totals 17 residues. Germline CDR1 MGHRA, CDR2 YSYEKL. Here the CDR3 DNA reads TGCGCCAGCAGCACCCACCCCTGGACAGTGAACACCGGGGAGCTGTTTTTT. Its translation: CASSTHPWTVNTGELFF.

The rearrangement uses TRBV5-1 and TRBJ1-2, with a tentative D call TRBD1 (5 bases). V shed 0 bases and J shed 2 bases, with 8 bases lying between them. CDR1 is SGHRS and CDR2 is YFSETQ in the germline V gene. CDR3 length: 14 amino acids. In DNA form, the CDR3 reads TGCGCCAGCAGCTTGGTGGAGGGGAACTATGGCTACACCTTC. Amino acids: CASSLVEGNYGYTF. The full variable domain, completed using reference TRBV5-1 and TRBJ1-2, is KAGVTQTPRYLIKTRGQQVTLSCSPISGHRSVSWYQQTPGQGLQFLFEYFSETQRNKGNFPGRFSGRQFSNSRSEMNVSTLELGDSALYLCASSLVEGNYGYTFGSGTRLTVV.

The chain carries TRBV27 and TRBJ1-5; possible D gene TRBD1, 6 bases. Looked up from germline, CDR1 is MNHEY and CDR2 is SMNVEV (reference sequence). V shed 6 bases and J shed 4 bases, with 16 bases lying between them. The CDR3 covers 15 residues. The chain's CDR3 is CASSSPSGVNQPQHF. In nucleotides, the CDR3 is TGTGCCAGCAGCTCCCCGTCAGGGGTGAATCAGCCCCAGCATTTT.

The chain recombines TRBV21-1 with TRBJ2-5; the D segment call TRBD2 is taken from the table without a DNA check. TRBV21-1 is labeled a pseudogene. The CDR3 runs to 16 residues. In nucleotides, the CDR3 is TGTGCCAGCAGCAACACGGGGGCGGGGGGAAAGGAGACCCAGTACTTC. This codes for CASSNTGAGGKETQYF.

This clone was recorded only once. The gene calls are TRBV6-5 and TRBJ1-2, with D maybe TRBD1 (6 bases). Germline-derived CDR1 and CDR2 are MNHEY and SVGAGI. The V end was cut by 5 bases, the J end by 5 bases, with 12 bases between. CDR3 length: 13 amino acids. This CDR3 reads CASSEDGQYGYTF. In DNA, the CDR3 is TGTGCCAGCAGTGAAGATGGACAGTATGGCTACACCTTC.

This clone has only one observation. The rearrangement uses TRBV10-2 and TRBJ2-2; the D is unclear. Deletions cut 8 bases from V and 5 bases from J, with 12 bases between. This CDR3 contains 13 residues. In germline, CDR1 is WSHSY, CDR2 SAAADI. CDR3 DNA: TGCGCCAGCGGCAATAGCCCAACCGGGGAGCTGTTTTTT. Translated: CASGNSPTGELFF.

The rearrangement uses TRBV6-1 and TRBJ1-3; no clear D gene. V gave up 2 bases and J gave up 0 bases, with 14 bases separating them. Germline V gives CDR1 MNHNS, CDR2 SASEGT. This CDR3 has 17 amino acids. DNA of the CDR3: TGTGCCAGCAGTGAAAAGAGGGTCCGCAGCTCTGGAAACACCATATATTTT. It is translated as CASSEKRVRSSGNTIYF.

The V call is TRBV6-5, the J call TRBJ1-2; 10 bases are shared with TRBD1. Germline trimming cut 10 bases from V and 7 bases from J; bases unmatched to any gene: 15. From germline, CDR1 is MNHEY and CDR2 SVGAGI. The CDR3 length is 15 residues. CDR3 sequence reads: CATQPGDRGSRGYTF. The CDR3, as DNA: TGTGCCACCCAACCCGGGGACAGGGGTTCTCGTGGCTACACCTTC.

The V and J genes are TRBV6-6 and TRBJ2-7; D possibly corresponds to TRBD1 (5 bases). V was clipped by 8 bases and J by 6 bases, with 17 bases between them. The CDR3 covers 13 residues. Germline-derived CDR1 and CDR2 are MNHNY and SVGAGI (reference sequence). CDR3 coding DNA: TGTGCCAGCCGCCAGGGCACGGGCTTCGAGCAGTACTTC. This translates into CASRQGTGFEQYF.

The rearrangement links TRBV19 to TRBJ1-6, with unresolved D. The CDR3 length is 15 residues. Germline CDR1 reads LNHDA; CDR2 reads SQIVND (reference sequence). V was pared by 5 bases and J by 0 bases, with 8 bases between. Here the CDR3 reads CASSDGSSYNSPLHF. DNA of the CDR3: TGTGCCAGTAGTGACGGGAGCTCCTATAATTCACCCCTCCACTTT.

V is TRBV4-1 and J is TRBJ2-5; tentative D call: TRBD2 (6 bases). The end of the DNA aligns better with TRBJ2-7, so the J call may be wrong. Germline V CDR1 and CDR2: MGHRA, YSYEKL. The CDR3 sequence is 15 residues long. CDR3 DNA sequence: TGCGCCAGCAGCCGACGAAATAGCGGATCCTACGAGCAGTACTTC. This encodes CASSRRNSGSYEQYF.

V and J are TRBV7-9 and TRBJ2-3; 8 nucleotides line up with TRBD1. V gave up 5 bases and J gave up 9 bases; unmatched junction bases: 10. CDR3 size: 14 residues. Germline CDR1 reads SEHNR; CDR2 reads FQNEAQ (reference sequence). CDR3 sequence: CASSLQGVKWTQYF. CDR3 in DNA: TGTGCCAGCAGCCTACAGGGGGTGAAGTGGACGCAGTATTTT.

The chain combines TRBV5-4 with TRBJ2-1; possibly TRBD1 for D (5 bases). The CDR3 loop spans 13 amino acids. The germline V and J ends were trimmed by 1 base and 7 bases, with 9 bases remaining between them. CDR1 is SGHNT, CDR2 YYREEE, per germline (reference sequence). CDR3 coding DNA: TGTGCCAGCAGCTTGCAGGGTGTGAATGAGCAGTTCTTC. Its translation: CASSLQGVNEQFF.

This clone was detected only once. V is TRBV11-3 and J is TRBJ2-1; TRBD2 agrees at 9 bases. Germline values: CDR1 SGHNT, CDR2 YENEEA. Germline trimming cut 5 bases from V and 4 bases from J; bases unmatched to any gene: 12. CDR3 length equals 17 residues. The CDR3 DNA follows: TGTGCCAGCAGCCCCGGGCTTAGCGGGGGCCTATACAATGAGCAGTTCTTC. Protein product: CASSPGLSGGLYNEQFF.

The rearrangement links TRBV19 to TRBJ2-7; TRBD2 might be the D (8 bases). There are 16 residues in the CDR3. Trimming cost V 4 bases and J 6 bases, with 22 bases left between them. Germline V lookup: CDR1 LNHDA, CDR2 SQIVND (reference sequence). The DNA for the CDR3 is TGTGCCAGTAGTACGGGGACAGCGGGGGCGGGAGCCGAGCAGTACTTC. It translates to CASSTGTAGAGAEQYF.

This chain connects TRBV19 to TRBJ1-6; 8 bases are shared with TRBD1. Germline lookup yields CDR1 LNHDA and CDR2 SQIVND (reference sequence). V shed 7 bases and J 0 bases; nucleotides not matched to a gene: 5. The CDR3 runs 16 residues. The CDR3 spells CASKGQGASYNSPLHF. The CDR3 coding sequence is TGTGCCAGTAAAGGGCAGGGGGCCTCCTATAATTCACCCCTCCACTTT.

The chain combines TRBV2 with TRBJ2-7, with TRBD2 matching over 10 bases. With V trimmed by 6 bases and J by 0 bases, 5 bases remained unmatched. The V gene's germline CDR1 is SNHLY and CDR2 FYNNEI. The CDR3 runs 15 residues. CDR3 sequence: CASRWSSGGSYEQYF. The DNA of the CDR3 is TGTGCCAGCAGGTGGTCTAGCGGGGGCTCCTACGAGCAGTACTTC.